This TCR beta chain emerged from a study of blood T cell repertoires in COVID-19. The repertoire was sequenced with immunoSEQ multiplex PCR; TCRdb's copy has only in-frame clones and lacks some. The sample lists tens of thousands of clones, over 60% seen once, with over 40% in the top ten. This TCR was recovered from a human donor in a cohort sampled during active COVID-19. The sequencing input was peripheral blood.

This CDR3 is CASSTRTGLGTDTQYF. The CDR3 nucleotides are TGTGCCAGCAGCACCCGGACAGGCCTCGGCACAGATACGCAGTATTTT. The V call is TRBV7-9, the J call TRBJ2-3; TRBD1 matches at 7 bases. V shed 5 bases and J 1 base; nucleotides not matched to a gene: 9. This CDR3 region has 16 residues. The germline CDR1 and CDR2 sequences are SEHNR and FQNEAQ (reference sequence).